Below, 9 T cell receptor beta chains from the same sample are listed, as sequenced in a study of a mutant IDH1 vaccine in newly diagnosed glioma. Time point given: week 23, last vaccination. Vaccine doses each comprised 300 ug of mutant IDH1 20-mer peptide, with topical imiquimod. The assay was immunoSEQ multiplex PCR, and TCRdb's table has in-frame clones only and misses some. This repertoire shows tens of thousands of clones, roughly 76% found once; its top ten account for over 4.5%. For these receptors, no antigen is known. This specimen was PBMCs, taken from a glioma patient whose treatment included an IDH1 peptide vaccine. The receptors were sampled from a man between 35 and 55 years old with glioma.

This chain joins TRBV19 and TRBJ2-7; 9 bases align to TRBD1. After removal of 5 bases from V and 3 bases from J, the junction contained 5 bases not matched to a gene. Per germline, CDR1 LNHDA and CDR2 SQIVND (reference sequence). CDR3 length equals 14 residues. The CDR3 reads CASSATGGGYEQYF. DNA of the CDR3: TGTGCCAGTAGTGCGACAGGGGGAGGCTACGAGCAGTACTTC.

The chain carries TRBV5-1 and TRBJ1-2; D is uncertain. V was shortened by 0 bases and J by 4 bases, with 4 bases between the two germline ends. The CDR3 totals 12 residues. The germline CDR1 and CDR2 sequences are SGHRS and YFSETQ. CDR3 region: CASSLVGYGYTF. CDR3 bases: TGCGCCAGCAGCTTGGTTGGCTATGGCTACACCTTC. Supplemented by reference TRBV5-1 and TRBJ1-2, the full variable domain reads KAGVTQTPRYLIKTRGQQVTLSCSPISGHRSVSWYQQTPGQGLQFLFEYFSETQRNKGNFPGRFSGRQFSNSRSEMNVSTLELGDSALYLCASSLVGYGYTFGSGTRLTVV.

The V gene is TRBV5-4, the J gene TRBJ2-7; D may be TRBD1 or TRBD2 (5 bases each). Germline loops: CDR1 SGHNT, CDR2 YYREEE (reference sequence). The CDR3 runs 14 residues. With 4 bases removed from V and 3 bases from J, the gap between germline ends came to 14 bases. The CDR3 DNA reads as TGTGCCAGCAGCGGCCGAGGGCAGGGCTACGAGCAGTACTTC. Protein sequence: CASSGRGQGYEQYF.

The chain combines TRBV6-6 with TRBJ1-3; D is uncertain. The CDR3 spans 14 residues. Trimming stripped 7 bases from V and 2 bases from J, with 12 bases between. In germline, CDR1 is MNHNY, CDR2 SVGAGI (reference sequence). Here the CDR3 reads CASIDLAPGNTIYF. The DNA of the CDR3 is TGTGCCAGCATCGACCTGGCGCCTGGAAACACCATATATTTT.

The sample holds one count of this clone. The CDR3 region has the DNA TGTGCCAGCAGTAGTATACTAGCGGGACCAGCCTACGAGCAGTACTTC. Translated, it gives CASSSILAGPAYEQYF. The J gene is TRBJ2-7, the V gene TRBV27; the match to TRBD2 covers 10 bases. Germline V lookup: CDR1 MNHEY, CDR2 SMNVEV (reference sequence). The junction had 9 bases not matched to a gene; V was cut back by 5 bases and J by 2 bases. The CDR3 runs to 16 residues.

This rearrangement joins TRBV7-2 to TRBJ1-4; a weak D match, TRBD1 (5 bases). In germline, CDR1 is SGHTA, CDR2 FQGNSA. V lost 1 base and J 5 bases, leaving 5 bases between the germline ends. The CDR3 length is 13 residues. CDR3 DNA sequence: TGTGCCAGCAGCTTAGGGGGGAATGAAAAACTGTTTTTT. Translated: CASSLGGNEKLFF.

This clone turned up a few times. The gene calls are TRBV4-1 and TRBJ1-1, with D possibly TRBD1 on 5 matching bases. The CDR3 length is 14 residues. Between the trimmed V and J ends, which lost 0 bases and 6 bases, there was a span of 11 bases. Germline V lookup: CDR1 MGHRA, CDR2 YSYEKL. The CDR3 DNA is TGCGCCAGCAGCCAAGATGGGGGGGACGCTGAAGCTTTCTTT. Translation gives CASSQDGGDAEAFF.

J is TRBJ2-2 and V is TRBV18; the match to TRBD1 covers 8 bases. This CDR3 spans 15 amino acids. The germline gives CDR1 KGHSH, CDR2 LQKENI. V gave up 5 bases and J gave up 2 bases; unmatched junction bases: 4. CDR3 nucleotide sequence: TGTGCCAGCTCAGAAGACAGGGGTAACACCGGGGAGCTGTTTTTT. Protein sequence: CASSEDRGNTGELFF.

The rearrangement joins TRBV6-5 to TRBJ1-1; D not resolved. Germline assignment: CDR1 MNHEY and CDR2 SVGAGI. V was shortened by 6 bases and J by 7 bases, with 12 bases between the two germline ends. There are 12 residues in the CDR3. The CDR3 DNA reads as TGTGCCAGCAGGTATACGGCAGGTGAAGCTTTCTTT. Its protein is CASRYTAGEAFF.